One and the same sample provided the 22 T cell receptor beta chains below, sequenced in a study of blood T cell repertoires in COVID-19. The method was immunoSEQ multiplex PCR; TCRdb's version includes in-frame clones alone and lacks a portion of them. The profile shows approximately 220,000 clones, roughly 80% of them singletons. The sequenced sample consisted of peripheral blood. The receptors here all came from an elderly woman with acute or convalescent COVID-19.

The chain links TRBV19 to TRBJ2-3; 7 positions match TRBD2. Germline V gene lookup returns CDR1 LNHDA and CDR2 SQIVND (reference sequence). The CDR3 is 16 amino acids. V lost 3 bases and J lost 0; bases outside the gene matches: 6. For the CDR3, the DNA is TGTGCCAGTAGTATCCCTGCAGCGGGAAGCACAGATACGCAGTATTTT. Amino acids: CASSIPAAGSTDTQYF.

The CDR3 coding sequence is TGTGCCAGCAGTCACCCTGGGACAGTCCAAGAGACCCAGTACTTC. Residues: CASSHPGTVQETQYF. V gene TRBV6-5 combines with J gene TRBJ2-5, with 7 bases lining up with TRBD1. This CDR3 region has 15 residues. The ends lost 5 bases at V and 1 base at J; junction bases unmatched: 7. CDR1 and CDR2 from the germline V gene are MNHEY and SVGAGI.

This sequence joins TRBV5-1 and TRBJ2-7; TRBD1 matches 8 bases. Losses at the gene ends were 4 bases for V and 9 bases for J; bases not matched to a gene: 6. This CDR3 has 12 amino acids. CDR1 and CDR2 (germline): SGHRS, YFSETQ. The CDR3 DNA follows: TGCGCCAGCAGCACACAGGGGGGTGGGCAGTACTTC. This encodes CASSTQGGGQYF.

The V and J genes are TRBV15 and TRBJ1-2; D is uncertain. The CDR3 extends over 14 amino acids. The V gene lost 5 bases and the J gene lost 3 bases, with 13 bases spanning the gap. Germline V CDR1 and CDR2: LNHNV, YYDKDF (reference sequence). The CDR3 coding sequence is TGTGCCACCAGCGTTGACCGGGTTGACTATGGCTACACCTTC. Translating gives CATSVDRVDYGYTF.

CDR3 amino acids: CASSPGGAVGTGELFF. CDR3 DNA: TGTGCCAGCAGCCCTGGCGGGGCTGTAGGGACCGGGGAGCTGTTTTTT. The J gene is TRBJ2-2, the V gene TRBV7-3; possible D gene TRBD2, 6 bases. Germline CDR1 and CDR2: SGHTA and FQGTGA. V lost 5 bases, J lost 5 bases, and 18 bases lay in between. The CDR3 has 16 residues.

The chain links TRBV6-4 to TRBJ2-1; TRBD2 aligns across 9 bases. V lost 2 bases to trimming and J lost 8 bases; unmatched junction nucleotides: 7. The CDR3 length is 15 residues. Per germline, CDR1 MRHNA and CDR2 SNTAGT. Here the CDR3 reads CASSDVAGVHDEQFF. CDR3 bases: TGTGCCAGCAGTGACGTAGCGGGAGTACACGATGAGCAGTTCTTC.

V and J are TRBV6-2 or TRBV6-3 and TRBJ1-2, with D perhaps matching TRBD1 (6 bases). Trimming cost V 2 bases and J 7 bases, with 14 bases left between them. The CDR3 is made up of 14 amino acids. Germline CDR1 is MNHEY and CDR2 is SVGEGT. CDR3 DNA sequence: TGTGCCAGCAGTTACCACAGGGCGCTAAGTGGCTACACCTTC. It is translated as CASSYHRALSGYTF.

The chain uses TRBV1 and TRBJ2-1; TRBD1 is taken as the D call from the table, unchecked against the DNA. TRBV1 is a pseudogene segment. There are 14 residues in the CDR3. CDR3 protein: CTSSQPRDRNEQFF. CDR3 nucleotides: TGCACCAGCAGCCAACCCAGGGACAGAAATGAGCAGTTCTTC.

The chain employs TRBV29-1 and TRBJ1-2; 7 bases align to TRBD1. CDR1 is SQVTM and CDR2 is ANQGSEA in the germline V gene. The CDR3 sequence is 17 residues long. With V trimmed by 7 bases and J by 0 bases, 17 bases remained unmatched. CDR3 coding DNA: TGCAGCGCCACCGGCCGGGGACAGCACAACACTAACTATGGCTACACCTTC. This gives the protein CSATGRGQHNTNYGYTF.

The rearrangement links TRBV15 to TRBJ1-6; 10 bases align to TRBD1. Germline V CDR1 and CDR2: LNHNV, YYDKDF (reference sequence). The CDR3 has 15 amino acids. With 5 bases clipped from V and 7 bases from J, the junction kept 5 bases outside the gene matches. The CDR3 DNA reads TGTGCCACCAGCGGATGGACAGGGGGGAATTCACCCCTCCACTTT. This encodes CATSGWTGGNSPLHF.

The chain joins TRBV18 to TRBJ2-1; 11 bases align to TRBD2. This CDR3 contains 16 residues. From germline, CDR1 is KGHSH and CDR2 LQKENI. With V trimmed by 3 bases and J by 8 bases, 9 bases remained unmatched. CDR3 bases: TGTGCCAGCTCACCGGAACTAGCGGGAGAGATGGATGAGCAGTTCTTC. Protein product: CASSPELAGEMDEQFF.

The chain carries TRBV5-1 and TRBJ2-7; TRBD2 matches 7 bases. Germline V CDR1 and CDR2: SGHRS, YFSETQ. Trimming removed 0 bases from V and 0 bases from J; junction bases left unmatched: 12. CDR3 size: 18 residues. The CDR3 region is CASSLGLRRGTSSYEQYF. CDR3 DNA sequence: TGCGCCAGCAGCTTGGGTTTAAGGCGGGGGACGAGCTCCTACGAGCAGTACTTC.

The chain carries TRBV28 and TRBJ1-3, with TRBD1 matching over 8 bases. Germline CDR1 reads MDHEN; CDR2 reads SYDVKM. Germline trimming cut 1 base from V and 2 bases from J; bases unmatched to any gene: 10. The CDR3 loop spans 18 amino acids. The CDR3, as DNA: TGTGCCAGCAGTTTATCAGTCAGGGGGCTTTTTCCTGGAAACACCATATATTTT. This sequence encodes CASSLSVRGLFPGNTIYF.

The V gene is TRBV9, the J gene TRBJ2-1; TRBD2 is a possible D gene (6 bases). Trimming removed 0 bases from V and 0 bases from J, with 7 bases in between. The CDR3 consists of 15 residues. Germline V gene data show CDR1 as SGDLS and CDR2 as YYNGEE. The CDR3 spells CASSVAGDSYNEQFF. The CDR3, as DNA: TGTGCCAGCAGCGTAGCGGGGGACTCCTACAATGAGCAGTTCTTC.

The chain couples TRBV6-5 to TRBJ1-5; 10 nucleotides agree with TRBD1. Germline CDR1 MNHEY, CDR2 SVGAGI. The CDR3 covers 15 residues. V lost 6 bases to trimming and J lost 7 bases; unmatched junction nucleotides: 9. CDR3 loop: CASRARDRGGQPQHF. The CDR3 DNA reads TGTGCCAGCAGAGCCCGGGACAGGGGAGGGCAGCCCCAGCATTTT.

This sequence joins TRBV7-8 and TRBJ2-7; possible D gene TRBD1, 5 bases. The CDR3 consists of 13 residues. Between the trimmed V and J ends, which lost 1 base and 6 bases, there was a span of 10 bases. Germline V CDR1 and CDR2: SGHVS, FQNEAQ. As DNA, the CDR3 is TGTGCCAGCAGCTTAGACAGGCGAGTCGAGCAGTACTTC. Amino acids: CASSLDRRVEQYF.

V usage is TRBV6-1 and J usage is TRBJ1-1; D ambiguous. The V and J ends lost 0 bases and 6 bases respectively, with 11 bases between them. CDR1 is MNHNS, CDR2 SASEGT, per germline. This CDR3 contains 14 residues. The DNA for the CDR3 is TGTGCCAGCAGTGAAGCGCAGCCGGGTGCTGAAGCTTTCTTT. Translation gives CASSEAQPGAEAFF.

This clone was observed a single time. The rearrangement uses TRBV19 and TRBJ1-1; no firm D call. Trimming left V 7 bases short and J 0 bases short, with 18 bases between. The V gene's germline CDR1 is LNHDA and CDR2 SQIVND (reference sequence). The CDR3 is 16 residues long. As DNA, the CDR3 is TGTGCCAGTACCAGAAACGGCCAGGTCATGAACACTGAAGCTTTCTTT. This sequence encodes CASTRNGQVMNTEAFF.

This chain connects TRBV3-1 (or the pseudogene TRBV3-2) to TRBJ1-6; D remains ambiguous. The CDR3 runs to 15 residues. CDR1 is LGHDT and CDR2 is YNNKEL in the germline V gene (reference sequence). V dropped 4 bases and J dropped 1 base, with 8 bases sitting between them. CDR3 residues: CASSPGRSYNSPLHF. The CDR3 bases are TGTGCCAGCAGCCCCGGGAGGTCCTATAATTCACCCCTCCACTTT.

CDR3 protein: CASRPTGNNSPLHF. The CDR3, as DNA: TGCGCCAGCCGTCCGACAGGGAATAATTCACCCCTCCACTTT. This chain uses TRBV5-1 with TRBJ1-6; TRBD1 matches 7 bases. CDR1 is SGHRS, CDR2 YFSETQ, per germline. CDR3 length equals 14 residues. Losses at the gene ends were 7 bases for V and 5 bases for J; bases not matched to a gene: 6.

The chain uses TRBV5-1 and TRBJ2-2, with unresolved D. V lost 0 bases, J lost 4 bases, and 4 bases lay in between. Germline CDR1 and CDR2: SGHRS and YFSETQ. This CDR3 contains 13 residues. CDR3 in DNA: TGCGCCAGCAGCTTGGCAGGCACCGGGGAGCTGTTTTTT. Protein product: CASSLAGTGELFF.

The gene calls are TRBV15 and TRBJ1-1, with 8 bases lining up with TRBD1. V was clipped by 3 bases and J by 8 bases; unmatched bases: 2. The CDR3 covers 12 residues. Looked up from germline, CDR1 is LNHNV and CDR2 is YYDKDF (reference sequence). The CDR3 is CATSRDRAEAFF. The CDR3 coding sequence is TGTGCCACCAGCAGGGACAGGGCGGAAGCTTTCTTT.